This entry features one T cell receptor (beta chain) sequence. Its matching antigen is unknown. A much larger clone sits a single nucleotide away, making a read error possible. RNA was extracted from bulk tissue without any cell sorting. This sample is drawn from a study of tumor and adjacent non-tumor tissue in lung cancer. Turning to the study itself: There were approximately twelve adenocarcinoma, a couple of squamous cell carcinoma and 1 small cell lung cancer cases. Findings and caveats of the study: Tumor TCR diversity, when higher, was linked to shorter survival.

CDR3 length: 14 residues. Germline V gene data show CDR1 as MNHEY and CDR2 as SVGAGI. Three rounds of nested PCR, following a modified ARM-PCR protocol, produced the TCRbeta library. MiXCR, applied by TCRdb to the multiplex PCR reads, yields one record per CDR3 protein. The table lists 95,000 to 150,000 distinct CDR3 sequences, over 65% of them singletons. The sample was lung tumor tissue. The chain links TRBV6-5 to TRBJ2-7; a possible D gene is TRBD2 (5 bases). The TCR sequence derives from a young man with non-small cell lung cancer. Here the CDR3 reads CASSSGFPTYEEYF. In DNA, the CDR3 is TGTGCCAGCAGTTCGGGATTTCCCACCTACGAGGAGTACTTC.